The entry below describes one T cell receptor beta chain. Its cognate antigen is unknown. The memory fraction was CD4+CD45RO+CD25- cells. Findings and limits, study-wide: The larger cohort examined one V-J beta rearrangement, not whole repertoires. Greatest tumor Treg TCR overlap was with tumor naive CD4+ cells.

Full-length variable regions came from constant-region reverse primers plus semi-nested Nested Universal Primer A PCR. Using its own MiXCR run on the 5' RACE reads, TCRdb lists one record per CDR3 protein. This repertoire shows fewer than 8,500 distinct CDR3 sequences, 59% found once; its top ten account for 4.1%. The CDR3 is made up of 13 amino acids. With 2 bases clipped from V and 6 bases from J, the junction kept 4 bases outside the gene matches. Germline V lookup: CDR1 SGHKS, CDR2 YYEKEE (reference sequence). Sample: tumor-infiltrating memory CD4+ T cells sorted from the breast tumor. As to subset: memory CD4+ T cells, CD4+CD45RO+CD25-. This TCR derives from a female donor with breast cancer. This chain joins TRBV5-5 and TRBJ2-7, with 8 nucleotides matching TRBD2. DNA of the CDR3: TGTGCCAGCAGCTTTGATCGGGAGGGCGAGCAGTACTTC. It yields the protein CASSFDREGEQYF.